Below are 30 T cell receptor beta chains sequenced from a single sample in a study of early T cells in non-severe SARS-CoV-2 infection. TCRdb re-analysed the 5' RACE reads in MiXCR, keeping a single row per CDR3 protein. In the table there are about 81,000 distinct CDR3 sequences, 5.5% to 7.5% of which are singletons. The sequencing sample was made of whole blood. The receptors were sampled from an adult who was a healthcare worker with PCR-confirmed SARS-CoV-2 infection or an uninfected control (not recorded which).

The sample holds many counts of this clonotype. The chain carries TRBV5-4 and TRBJ2-3; possibly TRBD2 for D (6 bases). V lost 7 bases and J lost 4, with 31 bases in between. The germline V gene encodes CDR1 SGHNT and CDR2 YYREEE (reference sequence). The CDR3 spans 19 residues. The CDR3 here is CASPAALRPGLESADTQYF. In nucleotides, the CDR3 is TGTGCCAGCCCAGCAGCTTTAAGGCCGGGACTCGAGTCAGCAGATACGCAGTATTTT.

The chain joins TRBV4-2 to TRBJ1-5; 10 nucleotides match TRBD1. The V gene's germline CDR1 is LGHNA and CDR2 YNFKEQ. With V trimmed by 0 bases and J by 0 bases, 5 bases remained unmatched. The length of the CDR3 is 18 residues. The CDR3 protein is CASSQEDRGGYSNQPQHF. CDR3 DNA: TGTGCCAGCAGCCAAGAGGACAGGGGGGGTTATAGCAATCAGCCCCAGCATTTT.

This clonotype has a count of ten or more. The rearrangement uses TRBV18 and TRBJ1-2; TRBD1 is a possible D gene (5 bases). This CDR3 has 15 amino acids. The ends were cut back, 6 bases at V and 5 bases at J, with 19 bases in the middle. Looked up from germline, CDR1 is KGHSH and CDR2 is LQKENI. Here the CDR3 DNA reads TGTGCCAGCTCCCAACAGGCGGGGCCGGAGTATGGCTACACCTTC. Translated, it gives CASSQQAGPEYGYTF.

In this sample, this clonotype turned up many times. This chain connects TRBV6-5 to TRBJ2-1, with D possibly TRBD2 on 5 matching bases. The V end lost 3 bases, the J end lost 0 bases, and 9 bases lay between the germline ends. The CDR3 runs to 15 residues. Germline CDR1 reads MNHEY; CDR2 reads SVGAGI. DNA for the CDR3: TGTGCCAGCAGTTATTCCCGGGACTCCTACAATGAGCAGTTCTTC. This translates into CASSYSRDSYNEQFF.

This clonotype was counted many times. The junction does not match germline at one end; this may be a read error. The chain carries TRBV3-1 and TRBJ2-7; TRBD2 aligns across 7 bases. The CDR3 loop spans 13 amino acids. The V gene's germline CDR1 is LGHDT and CDR2 YNNKEL (reference sequence). CDR3 DNA: TGTGCCAGCAGCCAAGGTAGCGGGTCCGCGGGCCATTTC. This translates into CASSQGSGSAGHF.

This clonotype was seen more than once but under ten times. The chain joins TRBV12-3 or TRBV12-4 to TRBJ1-4; D unclear. With 0 bases removed from V and 5 bases from J, the gap between germline ends came to 7 bases. The CDR3 totals 14 residues. CDR3 nucleotide sequence: TGTGCCAGCAGTTTAGCGCAGCGAAATGAAAAACTGTTTTTT. Translated: CASSLAQRNEKLFF.

Ten or more counts support this clonotype. This chain connects TRBV4-1 to TRBJ2-3; the D gene could be TRBD1 or TRBD2 (5 bases each). The CDR3 totals 12 residues. The V end lost 3 bases, the J end lost 8 bases, and 9 bases lay between the germline ends. The V gene's germline CDR1 is MGHRA and CDR2 YSYEKL. CDR3 DNA: TGCGCCAGCAGCCACCAAGGGACTACGCAGTATTTT. This sequence encodes CASSHQGTTQYF.

This sequence joins TRBV5-1 and TRBJ2-6; no clear D gene. Germline loops: CDR1 SGHRS, CDR2 YFSETQ. This CDR3 spans 12 amino acids. The V gene lost 2 bases and the J gene lost 6 bases, with 3 bases spanning the gap. The CDR3 DNA follows: TGCGCCAGCAGCTTCAAGGCCAACGTCCTGACTTTC. The encoded protein is CASSFKANVLTF.

This clonotype was observed many times. V is TRBV6-1 and J is TRBJ1-1, with TRBD1 matching 9 bases. J gave up 6 bases and V 5 bases, and 7 bases lay outside the gene matches. The CDR3 is 14 residues long. Germline assignment: CDR1 MNHNS and CDR2 SASEGT. The CDR3 loop is CASSSGTGYPEAFF. The DNA for the CDR3 is TGTGCCAGCAGTTCCGGGACAGGGTATCCTGAAGCTTTCTTT.

This clonotype was picked up many times. The chain links TRBV6-5 to TRBJ2-7, with D unresolved. This CDR3 comprises 11 residues. Germline-derived CDR1 and CDR2 are MNHEY and SVGAGI. Trimming stripped 2 bases from V and 6 bases from J, with 5 bases between. This CDR3 is CASSYHGEQYF. In DNA, the CDR3 is TGTGCCAGCAGTTACCACGGCGAGCAGTACTTC.

This clonotype was recorded many times. The V gene is TRBV20-1, the J gene TRBJ2-5; D is perhaps TRBD1 or TRBD2 (5 bases each). Trimming cost V 5 bases and J 5 bases, with 18 bases left between them. Germline CDR1 is DFQATT and CDR2 is SNEGSKA (reference sequence). CDR3 size: 14 residues. Here the CDR3 reads CSAPDRLGVETQYF. The CDR3 DNA reads as TGCAGTGCTCCCGACAGACTGGGGGTGGAGACCCAGTACTTC.

In this sample, this clonotype turned up many times. The chain joins TRBV12-3 or TRBV12-4 to TRBJ2-7, with TRBD2 as a possible D gene (5 bases). The CDR3 spans 15 residues. With 6 bases removed from V and 0 bases from J, the gap between germline ends came to 15 bases. CDR3 bases: TGTGCCAGCAGGCCGGACTCCTCGAGCTCCTACGAGCAGTACTTC. Its protein product is CASRPDSSSSYEQYF.

This clonotype was seen at least ten times. The rearrangement joins TRBV7-2 to TRBJ2-1, with D unresolved. The CDR3 totals 15 residues. The germline CDR1 and CDR2 sequences are SGHTA and FQGNSA. V was pared by 4 bases and J by 1 base, with 11 bases between. The CDR3 DNA reads TGTGCCAGCAGCTCCAGCTTTGGATCCTACAATGAGCAGTTCTTC. Its translation is CASSSSFGSYNEQFF.

This clonotype was seen many times. The rearrangement uses TRBV5-1 and TRBJ2-2; D is unresolved. Germline lookup yields CDR1 SGHRS and CDR2 YFSETQ. This CDR3 contains 13 residues. Trimming left V 0 bases short and J 6 bases short, with 6 bases between. The CDR3 sequence is CASSLVMSGELFF. The CDR3 DNA sequence: TGCGCCAGCAGCTTGGTTATGTCCGGGGAGCTGTTTTTT.

This clonotype was found a few times. The chain joins TRBV20-1 to TRBJ2-1; no clear D gene. CDR3 length equals 13 residues. V lost 6 bases and J 1 base, leaving 10 bases between the germline ends. From germline, CDR1 is DFQATT and CDR2 SNEGSKA (reference sequence). CDR3: CSAPGLSYNEQFF. CDR3 DNA: TGCAGTGCCCCCGGGCTATCCTACAATGAGCAGTTCTTC.

V gene TRBV11-2 combines with J gene TRBJ2-3; D may be TRBD1 (6 bases). This CDR3 comprises 15 residues. Trimming pared 5 bases from V and 2 bases from J, leaving 14 bases between. CDR1 and CDR2 (germline): SGHAT, FQNNGV. The CDR3 DNA reads as TGTGCCAGCAGCGTCGACAGGAAAAACACAGATACGCAGTATTTT. This encodes CASSVDRKNTDTQYF.

With regard to this clonotype: This could be a read error, since a much larger clone is one nucleotide away. The chain combines TRBV27 with TRBJ1-1, with 8 bases matching TRBD1. This CDR3 has 15 amino acids. The ends lost 1 base at V and 4 bases at J; junction bases unmatched: 5. CDR1 and CDR2 (germline): MNHEY, SMNVEV (reference sequence). CDR3 sequence (DNA): TGTGCCAGCAGTTTATTGACAGGGGAGGTCACTGAAGCTTTCTTT. Translation gives CASSLLTGEVTEAFF.

In this sample, this clonotype turned up a few times. The chain carries TRBV29-1 and TRBJ1-3, with 7 bases lining up with TRBD1. CDR3 length equals 13 residues. CDR1 is SQVTM and CDR2 is ANQGSEA in the germline V gene. J was trimmed by 2 bases and V by 6 bases; bases with no gene match: 4. The CDR3 spells CSVRQGAGNTIYF. The CDR3 bases are TGCAGCGTACGACAGGGTGCTGGAAACACCATATATTTT.

This clonotype was counted only a few times. The chain carries TRBV11-3 and TRBJ2-5; D not certain. CDR1 is SGHNT, CDR2 YENEEA, per germline. The CDR3 is 14 residues long. Trimming took off 0 bases at V and 5 bases at J, with 10 bases between the two ends. The CDR3 protein is CASSLDGLRETQYF. DNA for the CDR3: TGTGCCAGCAGCTTAGATGGCCTAAGGGAGACCCAGTACTTC. The full variable domain, its missing parts supplied by reference TRBV11-3 and TRBJ2-5, is EAGVVQSPRYKIIEKKQPVAFWCNPISGHNTLYWYLQNLGQGPELLIRYENEEAVDDSQLPKDRFSAERLKGVDSTLKIQPAELGDSAVYLCASSLDGLRETQYFGPGTRLLVL.

This clonotype was seen ten or more times. This chain uses TRBV6-5 with TRBJ2-5; the D gene is possibly TRBD2 (5 bases). The V and J ends lost 2 bases and 5 bases respectively, with 6 bases between them. Germline assignment: CDR1 MNHEY and CDR2 SVGAGI. CDR3 length: 12 amino acids. The CDR3: CASSYTGETQYF. CDR3 DNA sequence: TGTGCCAGCAGTTACACGGGGGAGACCCAGTACTTC.

This clonotype showed up many times. V gene TRBV20-1 combines with J gene TRBJ2-5; 12 bases map to TRBD2. The CDR3 extends over 15 amino acids. Per germline, CDR1 DFQATT and CDR2 SNEGSKA (reference sequence). The junction had 7 bases not matched to a gene; V was cut back by 3 bases and J by 5 bases. The CDR3 coding sequence is TGCAGTGCTAGGCCTAGCGGGGGGGAGTGGGAGACCCAGTACTTC. Protein: CSARPSGGEWETQYF.

Only a few counts were recorded for this clonotype. The chain combines TRBV25-1 with TRBJ2-7; TRBD2 matches 8 bases. V shed 7 bases, J shed 5 bases, and the junction held 7 bases outside the gene matches. This CDR3 is 13 amino acids long. Germline lookup yields CDR1 MGHDK and CDR2 SYGVNS. In DNA form, the CDR3 reads TGTGCCAGCAAAAGGGCGGGAGGCCACGAGCAGTACTTC. It codes for CASKRAGGHEQYF.

This clonotype was seen at least ten times. The chain employs TRBV15 and TRBJ2-2, with TRBD1 matching over 10 bases. V lost 4 bases to trimming and J lost 5 bases; unmatched junction nucleotides: 4. The CDR3 is 15 residues long. Germline assignment: CDR1 LNHNV and CDR2 YYDKDF (reference sequence). The CDR3: CATSKRDRGTGELFF. The CDR3 DNA follows: TGTGCCACCAGCAAGAGGGACAGGGGAACCGGGGAGCTGTTTTTT.

This clonotype appeared a few times. The rearrangement joins TRBV5-6 to TRBJ2-3, with D possibly matching TRBD2 (6 bases). V shed 1 base and J shed 4 bases, with 16 bases lying between them. CDR1 is SGHDT, CDR2 YYEEEE, per germline. The CDR3 sequence is 16 residues long. The CDR3 DNA follows: TGTGCCAGCAGCTTGCGGGGACTCGAAATAGCAGATACGCAGTATTTT. Its translation: CASSLRGLEIADTQYF.

Many counts were recorded for this clonotype. The rearrangement uses TRBV18 and TRBJ2-5; 7 nucleotides agree with TRBD2. Per the germline V gene, CDR1 is KGHSH and CDR2 is LQKENI. The V and J ends lost 5 bases and 4 bases, in that order; junction bases with no gene match: 10. The CDR3 is 15 amino acids. The CDR3 DNA reads as TGTGCCAGCTCATCAGGGACTACTGGAGGAGAGACCCAGTACTTC. It encodes CASSSGTTGGETQYF.

This clonotype has only a few counts. V and J are TRBV20-1 and TRBJ1-2, with TRBD1 identical over 7 bases. Trimming at V came to 5 bases and at J to 4 bases, leaving 13 bases not matched to a gene. CDR3 length: 15 amino acids. CDR1 and CDR2 from the germline V gene are DFQATT and SNEGSKA (reference sequence). DNA of the CDR3: TGCAGTGCTGTAGGATCCGGGACAGCGAGCTATGGCTACACCTTC. Translation gives CSAVGSGTASYGYTF.

The V gene is TRBV7-2, the J gene TRBJ2-6; TRBD1 aligns across 9 bases. With V trimmed by 5 bases and J by 3 bases, 14 bases remained unmatched. The CDR3 totals 19 residues. Germline loops: CDR1 SGHTA, CDR2 FQGNSA. CDR3 sequence reads: CASSKPAGQGSFGANVLTF. CDR3 DNA sequence: TGTGCCAGCAGCAAACCGGCAGGACAGGGGAGCTTTGGGGCCAACGTCCTGACTTTC.

This clonotype was counted ten times or more. This chain joins TRBV18 and TRBJ1-4; 9 bases match TRBD1. V lost 5 bases to trimming and J lost 5 bases; unmatched junction nucleotides: 9. CDR1 and CDR2 (germline): KGHSH, LQKENI. The CDR3 has 16 amino acids. The CDR3, as DNA: TGTGCCAGCTCAACTAATTCGGGACAGGGAAATGAAAAACTGTTTTTT. It yields the protein CASSTNSGQGNEKLFF.

The sample holds many counts of this clonotype. The chain carries TRBV5-6 and TRBJ2-7; 9 bases match TRBD2. Per germline, CDR1 SGHDT and CDR2 YYEEEE. The junction had 6 bases not matched to a gene; V was cut back by 2 bases and J by 6 bases. This CDR3 has 14 amino acids. The CDR3 DNA follows: TGTGCCAGCAGCTTTCGGACTAGCGCATTCGAGCAGTACTTC. Its protein is CASSFRTSAFEQYF.

This clonotype came up many times. This chain links TRBV20-1 with TRBJ1-1; D call uncertain. The CDR3 contains 12 residues. V shed 1 base and J shed 8 bases, with 11 bases lying between them. Germline-derived CDR1 and CDR2 are DFQATT and SNEGSKA (reference sequence). CDR3 protein: CSARGTSKEAFF. DNA of the CDR3: TGCAGTGCTAGAGGAACGTCCAAAGAAGCTTTCTTT.